The rows below give T cell receptor beta chains drawn from one sample of a study of neurological immune-mediated disorders. Each CDR3 protein gets one entry after TCRdb re-called the 5' RACE reads with MiXCR. The data contain 45,000 or so distinct CDR3 sequences, roughly an eighth of them singletons. Sequenced sample: PBMCs. The receptors shown here come from a female donor in good health. Both conserved end residues are part of each CDR3. D genes are given only for firm matches. Expanded clones are given a class, and other clones once, few, many or no size at all.

D: TRBD2
J: TRBJ2-1
size: -
V: TRBV5-1
DNA: TGTGCCAGCGAGCGGGGGGACGGAAGCTACAATAAGCAGTTCTTC
CDR3: CASERGDGSYNKQFF

D: TRBD1
J: TRBJ1-1
size: many
V: TRBV5-1
DNA: TGCGCCAGCAGCTTTCGGACAGGGGGTGAGACTGAAGCTTTCTTT
CDR3: CASSFRTGGETEAFF

D: -
J: TRBJ2-3
size: many
V: TRBV28
DNA: TGTGCCAGCAGTCCCCGGGCAGGTCTAAGGGATACGCAGTATTTT
CDR3: CASSPRAGLRDTQYF

D: -
J: TRBJ1-3
size: many
V: TRBV6-5
DNA: TGTGCCAGCAGAGCGAGTGCAGGAAACACCATATATTTT
CDR3: CASRASAGNTIYF

D: -
J: TRBJ2-1
size: many
V: TRBV12-3/TRBV12-4
DNA: TGTGCCAGCAGTTTAGGAGGGAGGGGGAATGAGCAGTTCTTC
CDR3: CASSLGGRGNEQFF

D: -
J: TRBJ2-7
size: many
V: TRBV7-9
DNA: TGTGCCAGCAGCTTAGTCGGACAGAACTACGAGCAGTACTTC
CDR3: CASSLVGQNYEQYF

D: TRBD2
J: TRBJ2-1
size: many
V: TRBV7-3
DNA: TGTGCCAGCAGCAAGGGCGGGGGAGATTACAATGAGCAGTTCTTC
CDR3: CASSKGGGDYNEQFF

D: -
J: TRBJ2-5
size: many
V: TRBV5-1
DNA: TGCGCCAGCAGCTTGGCCGAAGAGACCCAGTACTTC
CDR3: CASSLAEETQYF

D: -
J: TRBJ1-1
size: many
V: TRBV19
DNA: TGTGCCAGTAGTATAGGGGAGGAAAACACTGAAGCTTTCTTT
CDR3: CASSIGEENTEAFF

D: -
J: TRBJ2-3
size: -
V: TRBV5-4
DNA: TGTGCCAGCAGACCCGACGGGAGCACAGATACGCAGTATTTT
CDR3: CASRPDGSTDTQYF

D: -
J: TRBJ2-7
size: -
V: TRBV15
DNA: TGTGCCACCAGCAGAACAGGGTTAAGTTACGAGCAGTACTTC
CDR3: CATSRTGLSYEQYF

D: -
J: TRBJ2-7
size: -
V: TRBV3-1
DNA: TGTGCCAGCAACCAAGCCGGCGGAGGTGGGAACGAGCAGTACTTC
CDR3: CASNQAGGGGNEQYF

D: -
J: TRBJ1-1
size: many
V: TRBV12-3/TRBV12-4
DNA: TGTGCCAGCAGGGACGGGACAACGGATACTGAAGCTTTCTTT
CDR3: CASRDGTTDTEAFF

D: -
J: TRBJ1-2
size: many
V: TRBV5-1
DNA: TGCGCCAGCAGCTTGGCCGGCCGGGAATATGGCTACACCTTC
CDR3: CASSLAGREYGYTF

D: TRBD1
J: TRBJ1-1
size: many
V: TRBV28
DNA: TGTGCCAGCAGTTTATTAGACAGGGACGGGGCTGAAGCTTTCTTT
CDR3: CASSLLDRDGAEAFF

D: TRBD2
J: TRBJ2-1
size: many
V: TRBV20-1
DNA: TGCAGTGCTAGAGATCCCCCCTTGAGAGCGGGAGGACTACTCAGCTACAATGAGCAGTTCTTC
CDR3: CSARDPPLRAGGLLSYNEQFF

D: -
J: TRBJ1-5
size: many
V: TRBV20-1
DNA: TGCAGTGCTAGCGCCTCAGGAGGGCATCAGCCCCAGCATTTT
CDR3: CSASASGGHQPQHF

D: TRBD1
J: TRBJ1-1
size: many
V: TRBV5-1
DNA: TGCGCCAGCAGCTTTGAGTGGACAGGGAGTGAAGCTTTCTTT
CDR3: CASSFEWTGSEAFF

D: TRBD1
J: TRBJ1-5
size: many
V: TRBV12-3/TRBV12-4
DNA: TGTGCCAGCAGTCCGGGACAGGGCAATCAGCCCCAGCATTTT
CDR3: CASSPGQGNQPQHF

D: -
J: TRBJ2-1
size: many
V: TRBV29-1
DNA: TGCAGCGTTGTCCCCCAGGGTGAGCAGTTCTTC
CDR3: CSVVPQGEQFF

D: TRBD2
J: TRBJ2-2
size: few
V: TRBV28
DNA: TGTGCCAGCAGTGTGGGACTAACCAACACCGGGGAGCTGTTTTTT
CDR3: CASSVGLTNTGELFF

D: TRBD1
J: TRBJ2-2
size: many
V: TRBV12-3/TRBV12-4
DNA: TGTGCCAGCAGGGCAACAGGGGGAACTACCGGGGAGCTGTTTTTT
CDR3: CASRATGGTTGELFF

D: -
J: TRBJ2-7
size: many
V: TRBV5-1
DNA: TGCGCCAGCGAAACGGGGCAGGGGCGGAACGAGCAGTACTTC
CDR3: CASETGQGRNEQYF

D: -
J: TRBJ1-2
size: many
V: TRBV7-2
DNA: TGTGCCAGCAGCTCCCGGGGGGGGCTATCTAACTATGGCTACACCTTC
CDR3: CASSSRGGLSNYGYTF

D: TRBD1
J: TRBJ2-5
size: many
V: TRBV5-1
DNA: TGCGCCAGCAGCGACTCGGGGACAGCCGAACAAGAGACCCAGTACTTC
CDR3: CASSDSGTAEQETQYF

D: -
J: TRBJ1-2
size: many
V: TRBV3-1
DNA: TGTGCCAGCAGCCTTTGGGGGTTCGGTGGCTACACCTTC
CDR3: CASSLWGFGGYTF

D: -
J: TRBJ2-7
size: few
V: TRBV6-5
DNA: TGTGCCAGCAGTCCGAGGACTCCCTCCTACGAGCAGTACTTC
CDR3: CASSPRTPSYEQYF

D: TRBD2
J: TRBJ2-3
size: many
V: TRBV12-3/TRBV12-4
DNA: TGTGCCAGCAGCCTGACTAGCGGGGGAAATACGCAGTATTTT
CDR3: CASSLTSGGNTQYF

D: -
J: TRBJ2-1
size: many
V: TRBV5-1
DNA: TGCGCCAGCAGCTTAGGGCAGTACTACAATGAGCAGTTCTTC
CDR3: CASSLGQYYNEQFF

D: TRBD1
J: TRBJ1-1
size: -
V: TRBV18
DNA: TGTGCCAGCTCCCGACAGGGGCGGGACACTGAAGCTTTCTTT
CDR3: CASSRQGRDTEAFF

D: -
J: TRBJ1-2
size: -
V: TRBV30
DNA: TGTGCCTGGAGTGGGGATAGCGGCTACACCTTC
CDR3: CAWSGDSGYTF

D: TRBD1
J: TRBJ2-5
size: many
V: TRBV5-1
DNA: TGCGCCAGCAGCCCGGACAGGGGATGGGAGACCCAGTACTTC
CDR3: CASSPDRGWETQYF

D: -
J: TRBJ2-7
size: many
V: TRBV20-1
DNA: TGCAGTGCTCGGGGACTGACCTCCTACGAGCAGTACTTC
CDR3: CSARGLTSYEQYF

D: TRBD2
J: TRBJ2-5
size: many
V: TRBV6-5
DNA: TGTGCCAGCAGTTACTCGTCGAGCGGGAGGGTGGGGGAGACCCAGTACTTC
CDR3: CASSYSSSGRVGETQYF

D: TRBD2
J: TRBJ2-1
size: few
V: TRBV3-1
DNA: TGTGCCAGCAGCCCGAGGACTAGCGGGGGGCCGAGGGATGAGCAGTTCTTC
CDR3: CASSPRTSGGPRDEQFF

D: -
J: TRBJ1-2
size: many
V: TRBV29-1
DNA: TGCAGCGTTGTCCAGGGCGGAGATGGCTACACCTTC
CDR3: CSVVQGGDGYTF

D: -
J: TRBJ1-6
size: many
V: TRBV5-1
DNA: TGCGCCAGCAGCTCGGACGGGAGCTCCTATAATTCACCCCTCCACTTT
CDR3: CASSSDGSSYNSPLHF

D: -
J: TRBJ1-5
size: many
V: TRBV28
DNA: TGTGCCAGCAGGCCGGGACACCGGTCCAATCAGCCCCAGCATTTT
CDR3: CASRPGHRSNQPQHF

D: TRBD1
J: TRBJ1-5
size: many
V: TRBV3-1
DNA: TGTGCCAGCAGCCAAACCGACAGGGATCACCAGCCCCAGCATTTT
CDR3: CASSQTDRDHQPQHF

D: TRBD1
J: TRBJ1-5
size: -
V: TRBV15
DNA: TGTGCCACCAGCAGATACCGACAGGGGGCTGATCAGCCCCAGCATTTT
CDR3: CATSRYRQGADQPQHF

D: -
J: TRBJ2-7
size: many
V: TRBV20-1
DNA: TGCAGTGCTAGCACAAACAGGGCTTCCTACGAGCAGTACTTC
CDR3: CSASTNRASYEQYF

D: TRBD1
J: TRBJ2-2
size: many
V: TRBV2
DNA: TGTGCCACCCGGGACAGGGCGAACACCGGGGAGCTGTTTTTT
CDR3: CATRDRANTGELFF

D: TRBD1
J: TRBJ2-2
size: many
V: TRBV6-5
DNA: TGTGCCAGCAGTAAGGGACAGCCGAACACCGGGGAGCTGTTTTTT
CDR3: CASSKGQPNTGELFF

D: -
J: TRBJ2-7
size: many
V: TRBV18
DNA: TGTGCCAGCTCACCTCTTGGTGGGTTCGACGAGCAGTACTTC
CDR3: CASSPLGGFDEQYF

D: TRBD1
J: TRBJ1-2
size: many
V: TRBV20-1
DNA: TGCAGTGCTAGAGTAGGGCCCCTTACTGTAGGGGGCAATGGCTACACCTTC
CDR3: CSARVGPLTVGGNGYTF

D: -
J: TRBJ1-5
size: many
V: TRBV29-1
DNA: TGCAGCGTTGTAGAGATCAATCAGCCCCAGCATTTT
CDR3: CSVVEINQPQHF

D: -
J: TRBJ2-2
size: many
V: TRBV20-1
DNA: TGCAGTGCGCGGCCCAGGTTGTATGCCGGGGAGCTGTTTTTT
CDR3: CSARPRLYAGELFF

D: -
J: TRBJ1-1
size: many
V: TRBV5-1
DNA: TGCGCCAGCAGCTTGGTTGGAGGGCTGAACACTGAAGCTTTCTTT
CDR3: CASSLVGGLNTEAFF

D: -
J: TRBJ2-5
size: -
V: TRBV4-1
DNA: TGCGCCAGCAGCCAAGCTTCGGCAGGGAGACAAGAGACCCAGTACTTC
CDR3: CASSQASAGRQETQYF

D: TRBD1
J: TRBJ2-2
size: few
V: TRBV5-1
DNA: TGCGCCAGCAGCCGTACCCCGGGACAGCAGACCCGGGAGCTGTTTTTT
CDR3: CASSRTPGQQTRELFF

D: -
J: TRBJ1-1
size: many
V: TRBV6-1
DNA: TGTGCCAGCATATTGGACGGAATGAACACTGAAGCTTTCTTT
CDR3: CASILDGMNTEAFF

D: -
J: TRBJ1-1
size: many
V: TRBV6-5
DNA: TGTGCCAGCAGTTCCCGGACCGGGAGCACTGAAGCTTTCTTT
CDR3: CASSSRTGSTEAFF

D: -
J: TRBJ1-5
size: many
V: TRBV10-2
DNA: TGCGCCAGCAGTGTGGAAGGTGGCAATCAGCCCCAGCATTTT
CDR3: CASSVEGGNQPQHF

D: -
J: TRBJ2-1
size: -
V: TRBV18
DNA: TGTGCCAGCTCACCACGCGTCGGTGTAGGGTTTTTTGGGCCCAATGAGCAGTTCTTC
CDR3: CASSPRVGVGFFGPNEQFF

D: -
J: TRBJ2-7
size: many
V: TRBV18
DNA: TGTGCCAGCTCACCGGCGATAGCCTACGAGCAGTACTTC
CDR3: CASSPAIAYEQYF

D: -
J: TRBJ1-5
size: -
V: TRBV28
DNA: TGTGCCAGCAGTTTAGGGACGGAGTTTAATCAGCCCCAGCATTTT
CDR3: CASSLGTEFNQPQHF